A single T cell receptor beta chain is shown here with its context. This sample was taken from a study of cytomegalovirus exposure and HLA in healthy donors. Use of 60 Vbeta and 13 Jbeta primers characterized the PCR. TCRdb's copy holds only in-frame clones and misses some; the assay was immunoSEQ multiplex PCR. Here the sample spans under 250,000 clones, 70% to 85% being singletons. This CDR3 spans 15 amino acids. V was trimmed by 4 bases and J by 0 bases, leaving 10 bases between them. CDR1 and CDR2 from the germline V gene are SGHAT and FQNNGV. The sample consisted of PBMCs. This chain joins TRBV11-2 and TRBJ1-3; maybe TRBD1 (6 bases). The origin of this receptor is a man aged 50 to 59 in good health and CMV-seronegative. For the CDR3, the DNA is TGTGCCAGCAGCTCCGACAGGCACTCTGGAAACACCATATATTTT. Its translation: CASSSDRHSGNTIYF. The full variable domain, completed using reference TRBV11-2 and TRBJ1-3, is EAGVAQSPRYKIIEKRQSVAFWCNPISGHATLYWYQQILGQGPKLLIQFQNNGVVDDSQLPKDRFSAERLKGVDSTLKIQPAKLEDSAVYLCASSSDRHSGNTIYFGEGSWLTVV.